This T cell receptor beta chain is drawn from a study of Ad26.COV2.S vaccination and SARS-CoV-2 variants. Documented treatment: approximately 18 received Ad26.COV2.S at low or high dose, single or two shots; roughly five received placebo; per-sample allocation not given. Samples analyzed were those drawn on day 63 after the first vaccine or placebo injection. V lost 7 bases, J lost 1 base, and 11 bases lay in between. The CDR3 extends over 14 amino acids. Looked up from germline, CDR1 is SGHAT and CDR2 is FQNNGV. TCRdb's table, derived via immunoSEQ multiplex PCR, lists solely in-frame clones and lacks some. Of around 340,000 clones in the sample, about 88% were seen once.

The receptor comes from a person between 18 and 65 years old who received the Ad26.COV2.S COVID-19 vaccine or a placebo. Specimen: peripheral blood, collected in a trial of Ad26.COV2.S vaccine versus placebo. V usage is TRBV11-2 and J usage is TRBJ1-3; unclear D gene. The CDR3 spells CASTQRVSGNTIYF. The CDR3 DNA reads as TGTGCCAGCACCCAGAGGGTATCTGGAAACACCATATATTTT.